The 27 T cell receptor beta chains in this list originate from one sample, sequenced in a study of blood T cell repertoires in COVID-19. The table came from immunoSEQ multiplex PCR; TCRdb's copy has only in-frame clones and leaves some out. The sample has over 200,000 clones, more than 85% seen once; the top ten hold approximately 0.66%. Sequences were obtained from peripheral blood. Every receptor here comes from a man aged 40-55 years with acute or convalescent COVID-19.

The chain uses TRBV6-4 and TRBJ2-1; the D gene is possibly TRBD1 (6 bases). The CDR3 length is 13 residues. The germline gives CDR1 MRHNA, CDR2 SNTAGT. Deletions cut 5 bases from V and 7 bases from J, with 12 bases between. For the CDR3, the DNA is TGTGCCAGCAGTCTGGACAGAGGTAATGAGCAGTTCTTC. It is translated as CASSLDRGNEQFF.

This sequence joins TRBV13 and TRBJ2-3, with D perhaps matching TRBD1 (8 bases). Trimming took off 3 bases at V and 4 bases at J, with 11 bases between the two ends. The CDR3 runs 14 residues. Germline V gives CDR1 PRHDT, CDR2 FYEKMQ (reference sequence). The CDR3 DNA is TGTGCCAGCAGCTTTACAGGGGGGGCAGATACGCAGTATTTT. Translated: CASSFTGGADTQYF. Full variable domain (outside the CDR3, taken from reference TRBV13 and TRBJ2-3): AAGVIQSPRHLIKEKRETATLKCYPIPRHDTVYWYQQGPGQDPQFLISFYEKMQSDKGSIPDRFSAQQFSDYHSELNMSSLELGDSALYFCASSFTGGADTQYFGPGTRLTVL.

The CDR3 DNA follows: TGTGCCAGCAGCTTCGGACAGGACGTGCTGTTTTTT. It yields the protein CASSFGQDVLFF. V and J are TRBV13 and TRBJ2-2, with TRBD1 identical over 7 bases. This CDR3 has 12 residues. V lost 3 bases to trimming and J lost 13 bases; unmatched junction nucleotides: 5. CDR1 and CDR2 from the germline V gene are PRHDT and FYEKMQ (reference sequence). Using reference TRBV13 and TRBJ2-2 for the parts outside the CDR3, the full variable domain is AAGVIQSPRHLIKEKRETATLKCYPIPRHDTVYWYQQGPGQDPQFLISFYEKMQSDKGSIPDRFSAQQFSDYHSELNMSSLELGDSALYFCASSFGQDVLFFGEGSRLTVL.

The V call is TRBV5-1, the J call TRBJ2-3; 15 nucleotides line up with TRBD2. Germline lookup yields CDR1 SGHRS and CDR2 YFSETQ. The CDR3 loop spans 16 amino acids. Trimming at V came to 5 bases and at J to 2 bases, leaving 3 bases not matched to a gene. The CDR3, as DNA: TGCGCCAGCAGAGGACTAGCGGGAGGGCTCACAGATACGCAGTATTTT. It encodes CASRGLAGGLTDTQYF.

This clone was seen a single time. The chain has TRBV27 and TRBJ2-7; no definite D call. The CDR3 loop spans 12 amino acids. The V end was cut by 3 bases, the J end by 5 bases, with 8 bases between. Looked up from germline, CDR1 is MNHEY and CDR2 is SMNVEV (reference sequence). The CDR3 loop reads CASSLNSHEQYF. The CDR3 coding sequence is TGTGCCAGCAGTTTGAACAGCCACGAGCAGTACTTC.

This rearrangement joins TRBV27 to TRBJ1-4; D may be TRBD1 (5 bases). CDR3 length: 14 amino acids. In germline, CDR1 is MNHEY, CDR2 SMNVEV (reference sequence). V was cut by 1 base and J by 5 bases, with 8 bases left in between. The chain's CDR3 is CASSLFRGNEKLFF. CDR3 DNA: TGTGCCAGCAGTTTATTTAGGGGAAATGAAAAACTGTTTTTT.

The chain couples TRBV6-5 to TRBJ1-1, with D maybe TRBD1 (5 bases). The CDR3 contains 13 residues. Germline assignment: CDR1 MNHEY and CDR2 SVGAGI. Trimming stripped 7 bases from V and 1 base from J, with 10 bases between. In DNA form, the CDR3 reads TGTGCCAGCACCACGGGGGGGAACACTGAAGCTTTCTTT. Amino acids: CASTTGGNTEAFF.

This clone came up once. The chain employs TRBV6-5 and TRBJ2-7; 9 nucleotides agree with TRBD2. CDR1 is MNHEY, CDR2 SVGAGI, per germline. J was trimmed by 5 bases and V by 2 bases; bases with no gene match: 7. CDR3 length: 15 amino acids. CDR3 sequence: CASSYPGLADHEQYF. The CDR3 nucleotides read TGTGCCAGCAGTTACCCGGGACTAGCAGACCACGAGCAGTACTTC.

This clone has a single count. This sequence joins TRBV15 and TRBJ2-5; TRBD1 matches at 7 bases. The CDR3 is 13 amino acids. The junction had 3 bases not matched to a gene; V was cut back by 1 base and J by 7 bases. Germline values: CDR1 LNHNV, CDR2 YYDKDF (reference sequence). The CDR3 protein is CATSRADRRTQYF. The CDR3 nucleotides are TGTGCCACCAGCAGAGCGGACAGGAGGACCCAGTACTTC.

The chain has TRBV6-5 and TRBJ2-7; D may be TRBD1 (5 bases). Per germline, CDR1 MNHEY and CDR2 SVGAGI. V dropped 2 bases and J dropped 3 bases, with 8 bases sitting between them. The CDR3 contains 13 residues. CDR3 coding DNA: TGTGCCAGCAGTTACAGGGGCCACTACGAGCAGTACTTC. It translates to CASSYRGHYEQYF.

V and J are TRBV9 and TRBJ1-2; D gene unclear. The CDR3 consists of 15 residues. The germline V gene encodes CDR1 SGDLS and CDR2 YYNGEE. With 3 bases removed from V and 6 bases from J, the gap between germline ends came to 18 bases. CDR3 sequence reads: CASSGTYGVVDGYTF. CDR3 coding DNA: TGTGCCAGCAGCGGAACCTACGGGGTGGTTGATGGCTACACCTTC.

The chain employs TRBV9 and TRBJ2-3; D perhaps matches TRBD2 (6 bases). CDR1 and CDR2 (germline): SGDLS, YYNGEE. Trimming took off 3 bases at V and 4 bases at J, with 15 bases between the two ends. CDR3 length equals 15 residues. CDR3 sequence (DNA): TGTGCCAGCAGCGGGGGGGAGAGGCTGGCAGATACGCAGTATTTT. Translation: CASSGGERLADTQYF.

The CDR3 DNA follows: TGTGCCAGCAGTTCCCACTCCGGGACAGGGTCTTATGAGCAGTACTTC. It encodes CASSSHSGTGSYEQYF. The V gene is TRBV6-6, the J gene TRBJ2-7; 9 bases align to TRBD1. Per germline, CDR1 MNHNY and CDR2 SVGAGI (reference sequence). The V and J ends lost 4 bases and 7 bases, in that order; junction bases with no gene match: 14. The CDR3 runs 16 residues.

Here the CDR3 DNA reads TGTGCCAGCATCATAACGGGGTCTCGGGAGCAGTACTTC. It specifies CASIITGSREQYF. This chain uses TRBV5-6 with TRBJ2-7, with D tentatively TRBD2 (5 bases). The CDR3 covers 13 residues. Germline lookup yields CDR1 SGHDT and CDR2 YYEEEE. V gave up 6 bases and J gave up 7 bases, with 17 bases separating them.

This clone was counted once. V gene TRBV10-3 combines with J gene TRBJ2-1; 9 nucleotides line up with TRBD2. This CDR3 contains 15 residues. The ends lost 7 bases at V and 5 bases at J; junction bases unmatched: 9. In germline, CDR1 is ENHRY, CDR2 SYGVKD. DNA of the CDR3: TGTGCCATCACCCTTGGGCTAGCGGGGCACAATGAGCAGTTCTTC. Encoded protein: CAITLGLAGHNEQFF.

V gene TRBV11-1 combines with J gene TRBJ2-2, with D uncertain. There are 15 residues in the CDR3. V shed 1 base and J shed 1 base, with 7 bases lying between them. The V gene's germline CDR1 is SGHAT and CDR2 FQDESV (reference sequence). The CDR3 DNA reads TGTGCCAGCAGCTTAGAACTTTTGAACACCGGGGAGCTGTTTTTT. Translating it yields CASSLELLNTGELFF.

The chain links TRBV18 to TRBJ1-1, with 7 positions matching TRBD1. Germline assignment: CDR1 KGHSH and CDR2 LQKENI. V was pared by 2 bases and J by 14 bases, with 11 bases of the junction left unmatched. This CDR3 contains 13 residues. The DNA of the CDR3 is TGTGCCAGCTCACCAACGGGACAGACCCCGCCGTTCTTT. This encodes CASSPTGQTPPFF. The variable domain in full, with the rest retrieved from reference TRBV18 and TRBJ1-1, is NAGVMQNPRHLVRRRGQEARLRCSPMKGHSHVYWYRQLPEEGLKFMVYLQKENIIDESGMPKERFSAEFPKEGPSILRIQQVVRGDSAAYFCASSPTGQTPPFFGQGTRLTVV.

The CDR3 DNA follows: TGTGCCACCTCCTGGGACTCACTCAAGGAGCAGTTCTTC. This codes for CATSWDSLKEQFF. J is TRBJ2-1 and V is TRBV12-3 or TRBV12-4; a weak D match, TRBD2 (6 bases). Trimming took off 10 bases at V and 10 bases at J, with 20 bases between the two ends. This CDR3 has 13 amino acids.

The sample holds a few counts of this clone. V is TRBV7-2 and J is TRBJ2-4; no clear D. The V and J ends lost 1 base and 4 bases respectively, with 8 bases between them. Germline CDR1 and CDR2: SGHTA and FQGNSA. The CDR3 runs 14 residues. Here the CDR3 reads CASSLDSTKNIQYF. The CDR3 DNA is TGTGCCAGCAGCTTAGACAGCACTAAAAACATTCAGTACTTC. The full variable domain, completed using reference TRBV7-2 and TRBJ2-4, is GAGVSQSPSNKVTEKGKDVELRCDPISGHTALYWYRQSLGQGLEFLIYFQGNSAPDKSGLPSDRFSAERTGGSVSTLTIQRTQQEDSAVYLCASSLDSTKNIQYFGAGTRLSVL.

The genes are TRBV5-1 and TRBJ2-2; a possible D gene is TRBD1 (6 bases). The CDR3 spans 16 residues. Germline V gives CDR1 SGHRS, CDR2 YFSETQ. V lost 0 bases to trimming and J lost 2 bases, with 11 bases between them. CDR3 bases: TGCGCCAGCAGCTTGGCCCCAGGGGTTAACACCGGGGAGCTGTTTTTT. It is translated as CASSLAPGVNTGELFF.

This chain uses TRBV30 with TRBJ1-6, with D unclear. Germline V lookup: CDR1 GTSNPN, CDR2 SVGIG (reference sequence). CDR3 length: 14 residues. Trimming shortened V by 7 bases and J by 0 bases, and 10 bases separated the two germline ends. The CDR3 DNA is TGTGCCTTGGTTTCGGGCTCCTATAATTCACCCCTCCACTTT. Amino acids: CALVSGSYNSPLHF.

The chain carries TRBV7-9 and TRBJ1-3; 9 nucleotides line up with TRBD1. Germline V lookup: CDR1 SEHNR, CDR2 FQNEAQ (reference sequence). This CDR3 has 15 residues. Trimming at V came to 4 bases and at J to 0 bases, leaving 1 base not matched to a gene. The CDR3 protein is CASSWGQGSGNTIYF. In DNA form, the CDR3 reads TGTGCCAGCAGCTGGGGACAGGGCTCTGGAAACACCATATATTTT.

V and J are TRBV28 and TRBJ2-3, with no clear D. Germline V gene lookup returns CDR1 MDHEN and CDR2 SYDVKM. CDR3 length: 13 amino acids. V was cut by 4 bases and J by 2 bases, with 7 bases left in between. The chain's CDR3 is CASSYPYTDTQYF. The DNA for the CDR3 is TGTGCCAGCAGTTACCCCTACACAGATACGCAGTATTTT.

Comments on this clone: The same CDR3 can be traced to other DNA sequences in this sample. This chain joins TRBV2 and TRBJ2-7; TRBD1 agrees at 7 bases. CDR1 and CDR2 from the germline V gene are SNHLY and FYNNEI. The CDR3 length is 14 residues. The trim removed 6 bases at V and 0 bases at J, leaving 5 bases unmatched. The CDR3 region is CASRQQGSSYEQYF. The CDR3 nucleotides are TGTGCCAGCAGGCAACAGGGGTCCTCCTACGAGCAGTACTTC.

This clone has a single count. The V call is TRBV18, the J call TRBJ2-5; D is unclear. This CDR3 contains 11 residues. Looked up from germline, CDR1 is KGHSH and CDR2 is LQKENI. The V gene lost 3 bases and the J gene lost 7 bases, with 6 bases spanning the gap. The CDR3 DNA reads TGTGCCAGCTCACCCGATAGGACCCAGTACTTC. Amino acids: CASSPDRTQYF.

This clone showed up just a few times. V usage is TRBV7-8 and J usage is TRBJ1-1, with 9 bases that match TRBD1. V lost 5 bases, J lost 7 bases, and 5 bases stayed unmatched. The CDR3 length is 13 residues. The germline V gene has CDR1 SGHVS and CDR2 FQNEAQ. CDR3 in DNA: TGTGCCAGCAGCAGTCCGGGACAGGGTGAAGCTTTCTTT. Residues: CASSSPGQGEAFF.

The chain uses TRBV11-2 and TRBJ2-2; 8 nucleotides align to TRBD2. Germline loops: CDR1 SGHAT, CDR2 FQNNGV. V shed 4 bases and J 1 base; nucleotides not matched to a gene: 8. The CDR3 runs 17 residues. The CDR3 protein is CASSSRMAGGNTGELFF. CDR3 nucleotides: TGTGCCAGCAGCTCCCGGATGGCGGGGGGGAACACCGGGGAGCTGTTTTTT.